These 15 T cell receptor beta chains share one sample of origin, sequenced in a study of T cell clones after liver transplantation. Here immunoSEQ multiplex PCR was the method, and the copy in TCRdb shows in-frame clones only, minus some. In the table there are over 50,000 clones, 86% of which are singletons. The specimen comprised CD8+ T cells from blood, sampled 12 months after liver transplant. The receptors come from a human patient who received a liver transplant. The graft donor may have contributed some T cells.

This clone occurred once. V is TRBV28 and J is TRBJ1-1; D not resolved. Germline V gives CDR1 MDHEN, CDR2 SYDVKM. The V and J ends lost 3 bases and 5 bases respectively, with 7 bases between them. The CDR3 is 12 residues long. The CDR3 coding sequence is TGTGCCAGCAGTTTTACGGAGACTGAAGCTTTCTTT. Translation gives CASSFTETEAFF.

The chain employs TRBV9 and TRBJ2-7; D unresolved. V lost 2 bases and J 1 base, leaving 7 bases between the germline ends. In germline, CDR1 is SGDLS, CDR2 YYNGEE. There are 13 residues in the CDR3. The CDR3 bases are TGTGCCAGCAGCGTCCGCCGGTCCTACGAGCAGTACTTC. Its protein product is CASSVRRSYEQYF. The complete variable domain, with remaining parts taken from reference TRBV9 and TRBJ2-7, reads DSGVTQTPKHLITATGQRVTLRCSPRSGDLSVYWYQQSLDQGLQFLIQYYNGEERAKGNILERFSAQQFPDLHSELNLSSLELGDSALYFCASSVRRSYEQYFGPGTRLTVT.

V and J are TRBV19 and TRBJ2-3; 12 bases agree with TRBD2. The CDR3 is 18 amino acids. Germline V CDR1 and CDR2: LNHDA, SQIVND (reference sequence). Trimming took 4 bases from V and 5 from J; bases not matched to a gene: 13. CDR3 nucleotides: TGTGCCAGTAGTACCCCCTACGGACTAGCGGGACTTAGAGATACGCAGTATTTT. Translating it yields CASSTPYGLAGLRDTQYF.

The chain links TRBV10-1 to TRBJ2-3, with TRBD1 identical over 7 bases. V dropped 2 bases and J dropped 0; count of bases not matched to a gene: 5. CDR3 length equals 16 residues. Germline CDR1 and CDR2: WNHNN and SYGVQD (reference sequence). CDR3 nucleotide sequence: TGCGCCAGCAGTGAGAGACAGGGTCAAAGCACAGATACGCAGTATTTT. Translated, it gives CASSERQGQSTDTQYF.

This chain uses TRBV18 with TRBJ1-2; no clear D. The germline CDR1 and CDR2 sequences are KGHSH and LQKENI. V lost 5 bases to trimming and J lost 1 base, with 23 bases between them. The CDR3 covers 18 residues. For the CDR3, the DNA is TGTGCCAGCTCAACAGCGCCCCGTGAGGCCCAACGTAACTATGGCTACACCTTC. Its translation is CASSTAPREAQRNYGYTF. The whole variable domain, filled in from reference TRBV18 and TRBJ1-2, reads NAGVMQNPRHLVRRRGQEARLRCSPMKGHSHVYWYRQLPEEGLKFMVYLQKENIIDESGMPKERFSAEFPKEGPSILRIQQVVRGDSAAYFCASSTAPREAQRNYGYTFGSGTRLTVV.

The rearrangement joins TRBV25-1 to TRBJ2-5, with D perhaps assigned TRBD1 or TRBD2 (5 bases each). The ends were cut back, 5 bases at V and 4 bases at J, with 11 bases in the middle. Germline V gives CDR1 MGHDK, CDR2 SYGVNS. This CDR3 is built from 13 residues. The CDR3 bases are TGTGCCAGCAGTTTGACGGGGCCAGAGACCCAGTACTTC. It specifies CASSLTGPETQYF.

This clone is categorized as medium-sized. This rearrangement joins TRBV28 to TRBJ2-7; weak D call: TRBD1 (6 bases). Germline CDR1 reads MDHEN; CDR2 reads SYDVKM. The CDR3 spans 15 residues. Deletions cut 6 bases from V and 4 bases from J, with 19 bases between. As DNA, the CDR3 is TGTGCCAGCAGACCTTCGACGGGACACTATTACGAGCAGTACTTC. As protein: CASRPSTGHYYEQYF.

The V and J genes are TRBV28 and TRBJ1-4; D is ambiguous. The ends were cut back, 5 bases at V and 5 bases at J, with 12 bases in the middle. CDR1 is MDHEN and CDR2 is SYDVKM in the germline V gene. This CDR3 comprises 14 residues. CDR3 coding DNA: TGTGCCAGCAGTGAGGAGTCCGTAAATGAAAAACTGTTTTTT. Protein: CASSEESVNEKLFF.

This clone is medium-sized in the sample. V usage is TRBV19 and J usage is TRBJ1-2; 8 nucleotides match TRBD1. The CDR3 spans 13 residues. The germline V gene has CDR1 LNHDA and CDR2 SQIVND (reference sequence). V gave up 5 bases and J gave up 5 bases; unmatched junction bases: 4. CDR3 amino acids: CASSWGQAYGYTF. DNA of the CDR3: TGTGCCAGTAGTTGGGGACAGGCGTATGGCTACACCTTC. Together with reference TRBV19 and TRBJ1-2, the CDR3 gives the full variable domain: DGGITQSPKYLFRKEGQNVTLSCEQNLNHDAMYWYRQDPGQGLRLIYYSQIVNDFQKGDIAEGYSVSREKKESFPLTVTSAQKNPTAFYLCASSWGQAYGYTFGSGTRLTVV.

In this sample, this clone turned up once. CDR3 region: CASSFDSQETQYF. The CDR3 coding sequence is TGTGCCAGCAGCTTCGACTCTCAAGAGACCCAGTACTTC. The chain is built from TRBV5-4 and TRBJ2-5; D unresolved. V was clipped by 2 bases and J by 2 bases, with 7 bases between them. The CDR3 has 13 amino acids. The germline V gene encodes CDR1 SGHNT and CDR2 YYREEE (reference sequence).

The chain combines TRBV27 with TRBJ2-7; 11 nucleotides agree with TRBD2. The length of the CDR3 is 16 residues. The trim removed 8 bases at V and 6 bases at J, leaving 15 bases unmatched. Per the germline V gene, CDR1 is MNHEY and CDR2 is SMNVEV (reference sequence). The chain's CDR3 is CASGWAIGLAGLEQYF. Written as DNA, the CDR3 is TGTGCCAGCGGTTGGGCCATCGGACTAGCGGGCCTCGAGCAGTACTTC.

V gene TRBV2 combines with J gene TRBJ2-7; D gene ambiguous. The V end lost 5 bases, the J end lost 2 bases, and 10 bases lay between the germline ends. CDR1 and CDR2 (germline): SNHLY, FYNNEI. The CDR3 covers 13 residues. CDR3 loop: CASSPIVTYEQYF. The CDR3 DNA sequence: TGTGCCAGCAGTCCCATTGTAACCTACGAGCAGTACTTC.

The chain combines TRBV6-1 with TRBJ1-2; D gene unclear. Deletions cut 5 bases from V and 5 bases from J, with 18 bases between. The CDR3 is 15 residues long. Germline assignment: CDR1 MNHNS and CDR2 SASEGT. The CDR3 DNA follows: TGTGCCAGCAGTCGTTCGTCGCGGGAGGGATATGGCTACACCTTC. It codes for CASSRSSREGYGYTF.

The gene calls are TRBV6-5 and TRBJ1-1; D is ambiguous. Trimming pared 3 bases from V and 6 bases from J, leaving 14 bases between. Germline V gene data show CDR1 as MNHEY and CDR2 as SVGAGI. The CDR3 is 14 amino acids. For the CDR3, the DNA is TGTGCCAGCAGTTATAATCCCCCCTGGGCTGAAGCTTTCTTT. Residues: CASSYNPPWAEAFF.

The chain links TRBV19 to TRBJ2-2; 7 bases fit TRBD2. The CDR3 runs 17 residues. Germline assignment: CDR1 LNHDA and CDR2 SQIVND (reference sequence). Unmatched junction bases numbered 12, after V lost 5 bases and J lost 3 bases. The CDR3 sequence: CASSLAVAGEYTGELFF. The DNA for the CDR3 is TGTGCCAGTAGTCTCGCGGTCGCGGGAGAATACACCGGGGAGCTGTTTTTT. Full variable domain (missing parts from reference TRBV19 and TRBJ2-2): DGGITQSPKYLFRKEGQNVTLSCEQNLNHDAMYWYRQDPGQGLRLIYYSQIVNDFQKGDIAEGYSVSREKKESFPLTVTSAQKNPTAFYLCASSLAVAGEYTGELFFGEGSRLTVL.